This T cell receptor (beta chain) was recorded in a study of molecular identifiers for immune sequencing clone quantification. Looking at the study overall: In replicates, RNA from 20,000 or 100,000 naive CD8 cells was split five ways, four sequenced. Study results and limitations: Spike-in Jurkat TCR RNA from a single cell reportedly registered among about a million naive cells.

About this clonotype itself: Its antigen is unidentified. Its ends do not fully match the called genes, so a read error is possible.

Methods described previously were used for bulk TCR libraries, and listed TCR primers were applied. TCRdb used MiXCR to reprocess the PCR reads, holding one entry per CDR3 protein. The sample contains approximately 550,000 distinct CDR3 sequences, under 30% of which appear only once. Germline V gives CDR1 MNHEY, CDR2 SMNVEV (reference sequence). The CDR3 extends over 15 amino acids. The origin of this receptor is a human donor in good health. Some libraries in this study had Jurkat cell RNA spiked in. V gene TRBV27 combines with J gene TRBJ2-5; TRBD2 might be the D (6 bases). Input material: naive CD8+ T cells from blood, with Jurkat cell RNA spiked in. Noted subset: FACS-sorted CD8+CD4-CCR7+CD45RA+ naive T cells. The CDR3 protein is CASSLWAGGQETPYF. DNA of the CDR3: TGTGCCAGCAGTTTATGGGCCGGGGGTCAAGAGACCCCGTACTTC.